The 26 T cell receptor beta chains below all came from one sample that was sequenced in a study of siplizumab effects on memory and regulatory T cells. TCRdb's copy holds only in-frame clones and misses some; the assay was immunoSEQ multiplex PCR. The sample consists of approximately 75,000 clones, 90% to 95% of them appearing once. The sample taken for sequencing was CD8+ T cells sorted from blood. The receptors shown here come from a human donor in good health.

The chain is built from TRBV28 and TRBJ2-7; 10 bases match TRBD2. Germline V gene lookup returns CDR1 MDHEN and CDR2 SYDVKM. Trimming removed 1 base from V and 1 base from J; junction bases left unmatched: 4. This CDR3 has 16 amino acids. The CDR3, as DNA: TGTGCCAGCAGTTTATCTAGCGGGGGTACGTCCTACGAGCAGTACTTC. It translates to CASSLSSGGTSYEQYF. Looking up the rest from reference TRBV28 and TRBJ2-7 gives the full variable domain: DVKVTQSSRYLVKRTGEKVFLECVQDMDHENMFWYRQDPGLGLRLIYFSYDVKMKEKGDIPEGYSVSREKKERFSLILESASTNQTSMYLCASSLSSGGTSYEQYFGPGTRLTVT.

The CDR3 coding sequence is TGTGCCAGTAGTCTTCCTTCGGCGACAGGCACTGAAGCTTTCTTT. Residues: CASSLPSATGTEAFF. This sequence joins TRBV19 and TRBJ1-1; TRBD1 might be the D (6 bases). Germline values: CDR1 LNHDA, CDR2 SQIVND (reference sequence). V lost 5 bases, J lost 4 bases, and 17 bases lay in between. This CDR3 comprises 15 residues.

J is TRBJ2-2 and V is TRBV21-1; the table's D call, TRBD2, was not checked against the DNA. TRBV21-1 has pseudogene status. This CDR3 is 17 amino acids long. CDR3 DNA sequence: TGTGCCAGCAGCAAAGGGGCCAACAGGGCGGGGGCCGGGGAGCTGTTTTTT. Its protein product is CASSKGANRAGAGELFF.

The chain recombines TRBV19 with TRBJ2-7, with D possibly called TRBD1 or TRBD2 (5 bases each). The CDR3 has 14 residues. The V gene's germline CDR1 is LNHDA and CDR2 SQIVND (reference sequence). V was pared by 4 bases and J by 3 bases, with 13 bases between. CDR3 bases: TGTGCCAGTAGTAGGTCGGGACGGTACTACGAGCAGTACTTC. Translated: CASSRSGRYYEQYF.

This clone is medium-sized in the sample. CDR3: CASSWAGGYGYTF. Here the CDR3 DNA reads TGTGCCAGCAGCTGGGCTGGCGGCTATGGCTACACCTTC. The chain combines TRBV7-9 with TRBJ1-2; D remains unclear. Deletions cut 4 bases from V and 4 bases from J, with 10 bases between. Looked up from germline, CDR1 is SEHNR and CDR2 is FQNEAQ (reference sequence). CDR3 length: 13 amino acids.

In this sample, this clone turned up once. The chain joins TRBV7-6 to TRBJ2-3; TRBD1 aligns across 8 bases. The CDR3 sequence is 15 residues long. From germline, CDR1 is SGHVS and CDR2 FNYEAQ. J was trimmed by 6 bases and V by 6 bases; bases with no gene match: 11. The DNA for the CDR3 is TGTGCCAGCAGTACACCGGACAGGGTTGGGGATACGCAGTATTTT. This gives the protein CASSTPDRVGDTQYF.

The CDR3 spells CASSQDWTANYGYTF. The CDR3 DNA follows: TGCGCCAGCAGCCAAGATTGGACGGCTAACTATGGCTACACCTTC. The rearrangement uses TRBV4-3 and TRBJ1-2; D uncertain. From germline, CDR1 is LGHNA and CDR2 YSLEER. This CDR3 contains 15 residues. The ends were cut back, 0 bases at V and 0 bases at J, with 8 bases in the middle.

The CDR3 nucleotides read TGTGCCAGCAGCTTGAGAGGGCGCGACGGACCTGAAGCTTTCTTT. This translates into CASSLRGRDGPEAFF. The chain joins TRBV5-4 to TRBJ1-1; D remains ambiguous. The CDR3 has 15 amino acids. The V end was cut by 1 base, the J end by 6 bases, with 16 bases between. Per the germline V gene, CDR1 is SGHNT and CDR2 is YYREEE (reference sequence).

The chain carries TRBV5-6 and TRBJ2-3; D is unclear. Trimming stripped 0 bases from V and 0 bases from J, with 8 bases between. The CDR3 sequence is 15 residues long. Germline lookup yields CDR1 SGHDT and CDR2 YYEEEE. CDR3: CASSLGLPSTDTQYF. The CDR3 DNA follows: TGTGCCAGCAGCTTGGGGCTGCCTAGCACAGATACGCAGTATTTT. Complete variable domain (other parts from reference TRBV5-6 and TRBJ2-3): DAGVTQSPTHLIKTRGQQVTLRCSPKSGHDTVSWYQQALGQGPQFIFQYYEEEERQRGNFPDRFSGHQFPNYSSELNVNALLLGDSALYLCASSLGLPSTDTQYFGPGTRLTVL.

The chain carries TRBV6-5 and TRBJ2-5; possibly TRBD1 for D (6 bases). The CDR3 is 15 residues long. V dropped 5 bases and J dropped 3 bases, with 16 bases sitting between them. Germline CDR1 reads MNHEY; CDR2 reads SVGAGI. CDR3 in amino acids: CASSGSQGLKETQYF. CDR3 bases: TGTGCCAGCAGTGGCTCGCAGGGGCTTAAAGAGACCCAGTACTTC.

This chain joins TRBV5-1 and TRBJ2-7, with 8 positions matching TRBD1. The ends lost 1 base at V and 3 bases at J; junction bases unmatched: 21. The CDR3 has 20 amino acids. Germline V CDR1 and CDR2: SGHRS, YFSETQ. CDR3 DNA sequence: TGCGCCAGCAGCTTGTATTGGCAGGGGGCAAATAGGGCGGCGAACTACGAGCAGTACTTC. Translated: CASSLYWQGANRAANYEQYF. Using reference TRBV5-1 and TRBJ2-7 for the parts outside the CDR3, the full variable domain is KAGVTQTPRYLIKTRGQQVTLSCSPISGHRSVSWYQQTPGQGLQFLFEYFSETQRNKGNFPGRFSGRQFSNSRSEMNVSTLELGDSALYLCASSLYWQGANRAANYEQYFGPGTRLTVT.

The chain uses TRBV18 and TRBJ2-1; no clear D. The CDR3 spans 12 residues. V was shortened by 0 bases and J by 9 bases, with 6 bases between the two germline ends. CDR1 is KGHSH, CDR2 LQKENI, per germline. The CDR3: CASSPPYGEQFF. The CDR3 nucleotides read TGTGCCAGCTCACCACCTTACGGTGAGCAGTTCTTC. Full variable domain (missing parts from reference TRBV18 and TRBJ2-1): NAGVMQNPRHLVRRRGQEARLRCSPMKGHSHVYWYRQLPEEGLKFMVYLQKENIIDESGMPKERFSAEFPKEGPSILRIQQVVRGDSAAYFCASSPPYGEQFFGPGTRLTVL.

This clone was recorded once. V and J are TRBV9 and TRBJ1-1; D is possibly TRBD1 (6 bases). V lost 3 bases to trimming and J lost 6 bases, with 15 bases between them. This CDR3 comprises 14 residues. Germline V gives CDR1 SGDLS, CDR2 YYNGEE. CDR3 residues: CASSGAGDWSEAFF. The DNA for the CDR3 is TGTGCCAGCAGCGGTGCAGGGGATTGGTCTGAAGCTTTCTTT. The variable domain in full, completed from reference TRBV9 and TRBJ1-1, reads DSGVTQTPKHLITATGQRVTLRCSPRSGDLSVYWYQQSLDQGLQFLIQYYNGEERAKGNILERFSAQQFPDLHSELNLSSLELGDSALYFCASSGAGDWSEAFFGQGTRLTVV.

V usage is TRBV15 and J usage is TRBJ2-7; TRBD2 matches at 15 bases. The CDR3 runs 18 residues. Germline CDR1 reads LNHNV; CDR2 reads YYDKDF (reference sequence). V lost 3 bases to trimming and J lost 2 bases; unmatched junction nucleotides: 8. The CDR3 nucleotides are TGTGCCACCAGCAGCCATCCGGGACTAGCGGGGGGCACCTACGAGCAGTACTTC. The encoded protein is CATSSHPGLAGGTYEQYF. Complete variable domain (other parts from reference TRBV15 and TRBJ2-7): DAMVIQNPRYQVTQFGKPVTLSCSQTLNHNVMYWYQQKSSQAPKLLFHYYDKDFNNEADTPDNFQSRRPNTSFCFLDIRSPGLGDTAMYLCATSSHPGLAGGTYEQYFGPGTRLTVT.

V is TRBV4-1 and J is TRBJ2-7; TRBD1 aligns across 10 bases. Germline values: CDR1 MGHRA, CDR2 YSYEKL. J lost 2 bases, V lost 4 bases, and 14 bases had no gene match. The CDR3 extends over 18 amino acids. The CDR3 region has the DNA TGCGCCAGCAGCCGCCTAGACATCACCGGGACAGGGGCCTACGAGCAGTACTTC. It yields the protein CASSRLDITGTGAYEQYF.

The chain links TRBV9 to TRBJ2-2, with D perhaps TRBD1 (5 bases). Germline V gives CDR1 SGDLS, CDR2 YYNGEE. Trimming left V 0 bases short and J 0 bases short, with 9 bases between. CDR3 length: 16 amino acids. In DNA form, the CDR3 reads TGTGCCAGCAGCGTAGTTACAGGTTCGAACACCGGGGAGCTGTTTTTT. It yields the protein CASSVVTGSNTGELFF.

The V call is TRBV15, the J call TRBJ2-5; D not certain. Germline V gene sequence: CDR1 LNHNV, CDR2 YYDKDF (reference sequence). The CDR3 totals 11 residues. V lost 7 bases and J lost 5, with 8 bases in between. The CDR3 nucleotides read TGTGCCACCAAGGTGGATGAGACCCAGTACTTC. Translation gives CATKVDETQYF.

The count of this clone is one. The chain uses TRBV6-5 and TRBJ2-1; the match to TRBD1 covers 9 bases. CDR3 length: 16 residues. V lost 0 bases, J lost 3 bases, and 3 bases stayed unmatched. Germline CDR1 is MNHEY and CDR2 is SVGAGI. CDR3 nucleotide sequence: TGTGCCAGCAGTTACTCCCGGACAGGGGTCTACAATGAGCAGTTCTTC. Protein: CASSYSRTGVYNEQFF.

The V and J genes are TRBV14 and TRBJ2-3; 11 nucleotides align to TRBD2. There are 15 residues in the CDR3. CDR1 SGHDN and CDR2 FVKESK come from the germline V gene. Trimming removed 3 bases from V and 6 bases from J; junction bases left unmatched: 5. The CDR3, as DNA: TGTGCCAGCAGCCAGCTAGCGGGGGGAACCGATACGCAGTATTTT. Its protein is CASSQLAGGTDTQYF. Looking up the rest from reference TRBV14 and TRBJ2-3 gives the full variable domain: EAGVTQFPSHSVIEKGQTVTLRCDPISGHDNLYWYRRVMGKEIKFLLHFVKESKQDESGMPNNRFLAERTGGTYSTLKVQPAELEDSGVYFCASSQLAGGTDTQYFGPGTRLTVL.

This sequence joins TRBV10-3 and TRBJ2-7; 9 bases match TRBD1. Per germline, CDR1 ENHRY and CDR2 SYGVKD. This CDR3 is 13 amino acids long. The V and J ends lost 6 bases and 2 bases, in that order; junction bases with no gene match: 2. CDR3 sequence: CAIRDRGTYEQYF. DNA of the CDR3: TGTGCCATCAGAGACAGGGGGACCTACGAGCAGTACTTC.

The chain carries TRBV4-1 and TRBJ2-3; D call uncertain. Germline V lookup: CDR1 MGHRA, CDR2 YSYEKL. There are 14 residues in the CDR3. The V end was cut by 1 base, the J end by 6 bases, with 11 bases between. The CDR3 reads CASSQVDLRDTQYF. The CDR3 region has the DNA TGCGCCAGCAGCCAAGTAGACCTAAGGGATACGCAGTATTTT.

The chain employs TRBV9 and TRBJ2-5; a weak D match, TRBD1 (6 bases). This CDR3 contains 14 residues. V was shortened by 4 bases and J by 2 bases, with 12 bases between the two germline ends. Germline V gives CDR1 SGDLS, CDR2 YYNGEE. The CDR3 spells CASSPPQGQETQYF. The CDR3 nucleotides are TGTGCCAGCAGCCCGCCACAGGGTCAAGAGACCCAGTACTTC.

The chain links TRBV19 to TRBJ1-5; D is ambiguous. There are 15 residues in the CDR3. In germline, CDR1 is LNHDA, CDR2 SQIVND (reference sequence). Trimming removed 0 bases from V and 1 base from J, with 7 bases in between. CDR3 region: CASSIDTGSNQPQHF. CDR3 nucleotide sequence: TGTGCCAGTAGTATAGACACGGGGAGCAATCAGCCCCAGCATTTT.

The V call is TRBV13, the J call TRBJ2-3; TRBD2 agrees at 9 bases. The germline V gene encodes CDR1 PRHDT and CDR2 FYEKMQ (reference sequence). With V trimmed by 7 bases and J by 6 bases, 11 bases remained unmatched. This CDR3 has 15 amino acids. This CDR3 reads CASIITASGGDTQYF. In DNA, the CDR3 is TGTGCCAGCATCATCACGGCCAGCGGGGGGGATACGCAGTATTTT.

The chain couples TRBV19 to TRBJ2-1; a possible D gene is TRBD2 (7 bases). Germline assignment: CDR1 LNHDA and CDR2 SQIVND (reference sequence). This CDR3 has 15 amino acids. V dropped 3 bases and J dropped 5 bases, with 14 bases sitting between them. This CDR3 reads CASSIFGEGDNEQFF. The CDR3 DNA sequence: TGTGCCAGTAGTATCTTCGGGGAGGGGGACAATGAGCAGTTCTTC.

The chain joins TRBV28 to TRBJ2-1, with 8 bases aligning to TRBD1. The CDR3 is made up of 15 amino acids. Germline V gene lookup returns CDR1 MDHEN and CDR2 SYDVKM. V dropped 6 bases and J dropped 10; count of bases not matched to a gene: 14. Here the CDR3 DNA reads TGTGCCAGCAGCCCGCAGGGGGCCGGTCCTGGGGAGCAGTTCTTC. This sequence encodes CASSPQGAGPGEQFF. Filled out from reference TRBV28 and TRBJ2-1, the complete variable domain reads DVKVTQSSRYLVKRTGEKVFLECVQDMDHENMFWYRQDPGLGLRLIYFSYDVKMKEKGDIPEGYSVSREKKERFSLILESASTNQTSMYLCASSPQGAGPGEQFFGPGTRLTVL.